This T cell receptor (beta chain) was captured in a study of Graves' ophthalmopathy and Graves' hyperthyroidism. The CDR3 has 15 residues. Germline assignment: CDR1 DFQATT and CDR2 SNEGSKA (reference sequence). The ends were cut back, 0 bases at V and 4 bases at J, with 15 bases in the middle. This clonotype was seen many times. The authors amplified TCR beta CDR3 regions, and they did so from RNA transcripts for repertoire sequencing. Scientists carried out first-round RT-PCR using HTBI primers and then a second-round multiplex PCR. Each CDR3 protein is one row after TCRdb ran MiXCR on the multiplex PCR reads. The sample gives under 400,000 distinct CDR3 sequences, roughly 16% of which show up once; approximately 13% is in the top ten.

V and J are TRBV20-1 and TRBJ1-2, with a weak D call TRBD1 (5 bases). Sequencing was done on a sample of peripheral blood. The sequence was collected from an adult man with Graves' ophthalmopathy. CDR3 loop: CSARDLPRGRYGYTF. As DNA, the CDR3 is TGCAGTGCTAGAGATCTCCCGCGGGGACGCTATGGCTACACCTTC.